This T cell receptor (beta chain) emerged from a study of vaccination effects on CD4 cells after COVID-19. The wider study: Following the second dose by a median of 72 days, the post-vaccine samples were obtained.

Pools of viral peptides were used by the ViraFEST assay to expand antigen-specific CD4+ T cells ahead of sequencing. Having been cultured for under twelve days, the cells underwent CD4+ T cell isolation. Each person got two doses of an mRNA SARS-CoV-2 vaccine, BNT162b2 or mRNA-1273. V dropped 0 bases and J dropped 11 bases, with 13 bases sitting between them. The germline V gene has CDR1 SGHVS and CDR2 FQNEAQ. The CDR3 covers 13 residues. With regard to this clone: Its antigen is unidentified.

Study-level points and caveats: Whether induced by infection or by vaccine, clones showed marked clonal contraction late after vaccination.

Sequencing was performed with immunoSEQ multiplex PCR; in TCRdb, only in-frame clones are kept and a portion is missing. The profile shows approximately 61,000 clones, roughly 73% of them singletons. The sequence came from a human donor who received a COVID-19 vaccine. The J gene is TRBJ1-1, the V gene TRBV7-8, with D possibly TRBD1 on 5 matching bases. The material was CD4+ T cells from PBMCs cultured with HCoV-229E spike peptides, obtained after COVID-19 vaccination. The CDR3 DNA reads TGTGCCAGCAGCTTAGCGGGAGGGACTGGGGCTTTCTTT. This codes for CASSLAGGTGAFF.